The 14 T cell receptor beta chains below were found in one sample sequenced in a study of blood T cell repertoires in COVID-19. Libraries were prepared by immunoSEQ multiplex PCR; TCRdb keeps only in-frame clonotypes and omits some of them. Here the sample spans 90,000 to 120,000 clones, around 86% being singletons. Sequencing was done on a sample of peripheral blood. Receptor source: a woman in her seventies with acute or convalescent COVID-19.

The chain joins TRBV6-6 to TRBJ1-6, with 7 nucleotides matching TRBD1. CDR3 length: 14 residues. V trimming: 7 bases; J trimming: 7 bases; junction bases outside the gene matches: 7. The V gene's germline CDR1 is MNHNY and CDR2 SVGAGI (reference sequence). The CDR3 loop is CASTYRDRNSPLHF. CDR3 nucleotides: TGTGCCAGCACCTACCGGGACAGAAATTCACCCCTCCACTTT.

The chain is built from TRBV3-1 (or the pseudogene TRBV3-2) and TRBJ1-2; D is unresolved. CDR3 length: 14 residues. Trimming pared 1 base from V and 6 bases from J, leaving 12 bases between. The V gene's germline CDR1 is LGHDT and CDR2 YNNKEL (reference sequence). The CDR3 sequence: CASSQVGSEDGYTF. In DNA, the CDR3 is TGTGCCAGCAGCCAAGTCGGTAGTGAGGATGGCTACACCTTC.

V gene TRBV5-1 combines with J gene TRBJ2-1, with 13 bases aligning to TRBD2. The CDR3 is 17 residues long. Trimming took 1 base from V and 10 from J; bases not matched to a gene: 11. The V gene's germline CDR1 is SGHRS and CDR2 YFSETQ. The CDR3 spells CASSLFEGLAGPGEQFF. The CDR3 bases are TGCGCCAGCAGCTTGTTCGAGGGACTAGCGGGACCCGGGGAGCAGTTCTTC.

The V gene is TRBV27, the J gene TRBJ2-3, with D possibly TRBD2 on 5 matching bases. CDR1 and CDR2 (germline): MNHEY, SMNVEV (reference sequence). V lost 5 bases and J lost 1, with 22 bases in between. This CDR3 is built from 18 residues. As DNA, the CDR3 is TGTGCCAGCAGTCTAACCCCCGCGGCCGCCGGGGGCACAGATACGCAGTATTTT. Its translation: CASSLTPAAAGGTDTQYF.

This clone turned up a few times. The chain recombines TRBV18 with TRBJ2-7, with D perhaps matching TRBD2 (6 bases). Germline-derived CDR1 and CDR2 are KGHSH and LQKENI. V was clipped by 3 bases and J by 3 bases, with 12 bases between them. This CDR3 is 14 amino acids long. DNA for the CDR3: TGTGCCAGCTCACCTAGGTCGGGGGTCTACGAGCAGTACTTC. This translates into CASSPRSGVYEQYF.

This chain uses TRBV6-5 with TRBJ1-2, with 8 bases that match TRBD1. Unmatched junction bases numbered 7, after V lost 5 bases and J lost 5 bases. Germline lookup yields CDR1 MNHEY and CDR2 SVGAGI. This CDR3 region has 14 residues. The CDR3 DNA follows: TGTGCCAGCAGTCCTCCGGGACAGGCGTATGGCTACACCTTC. This translates into CASSPPGQAYGYTF.

The chain carries TRBV29-1 and TRBJ2-2; D is perhaps TRBD2 (5 bases). Germline values: CDR1 SQVTM, CDR2 ANQGSEA. The V end lost 4 bases, the J end lost 2 bases, and 11 bases lay between the germline ends. The CDR3 runs to 14 residues. The CDR3 bases are TGCAGCGTTGTACTAGAGGCTAACACCGGGGAGCTGTTTTTT. Protein sequence: CSVVLEANTGELFF.

The chain recombines TRBV4-2 with TRBJ1-1, with no clear D. V lost 0 bases and J lost 6, with 11 bases in between. The CDR3 is 14 amino acids. Germline V gives CDR1 LGHNA, CDR2 YNFKEQ. The CDR3 reads CASSQETRRPEAFF. The CDR3 DNA sequence: TGTGCCAGCAGCCAAGAAACTCGCAGGCCTGAAGCTTTCTTT.

The chain combines TRBV4-2 with TRBJ2-5; 7 positions agree with TRBD1. J lost 4 bases, V lost 0 bases, and 17 bases had no gene match. The CDR3 sequence is 19 residues long. The germline V gene encodes CDR1 LGHNA and CDR2 YNFKEQ. Written as DNA, the CDR3 is TGTGCCAGCAGCCAAGATCTGAACAGGGGTGTTCAGTGGGGAGAGACCCAGTACTTC. Translation: CASSQDLNRGVQWGETQYF.

This clone showed up just a few times. CDR3 residues: CSVELHGRANTDTQYF. The CDR3 nucleotides are TGCAGCGTTGAACTACATGGCAGGGCAAACACAGATACGCAGTATTTT. The chain carries TRBV29-1 and TRBJ2-3; maybe TRBD1 (5 bases). From germline, CDR1 is SQVTM and CDR2 ANQGSEA. The V and J ends lost 2 bases and 2 bases respectively, with 17 bases between them. CDR3 length equals 16 residues.

CDR3 amino acids: CASSSGRGADTQYF. The DNA of the CDR3 is TGTGCCAGCAGTAGCGGGAGGGGCGCAGATACGCAGTATTTT. The gene calls are TRBV14 and TRBJ2-3, with 11 bases lining up with TRBD2. The CDR3 runs 14 residues. The junction had 3 bases not matched to a gene; V was cut back by 6 bases and J by 4 bases. The V gene's germline CDR1 is SGHDN and CDR2 FVKESK.

A single count supports this clone. The V call is TRBV12-3 or TRBV12-4, the J call TRBJ1-6; a weak D match, TRBD1 (5 bases). Trimming stripped 6 bases from V and 10 bases from J, with 10 bases between. The CDR3 loop spans 12 amino acids. CDR3 loop: CASSKDMSPLHF. In DNA, the CDR3 is TGTGCCAGCAGCAAGGACATGTCACCCCTCCACTTT.

This CDR3 is CASSYSQDRVYTGELFF. CDR3 nucleotide sequence: TGTGCCAGCAGTTACTCGCAGGACAGGGTTTACACCGGGGAGCTGTTTTTT. This chain uses TRBV6-2 or TRBV6-3 with TRBJ2-2; 8 bases are a match to TRBD1. Trimming cost V 0 bases and J 3 bases; bases outside gene matches: 6. Germline-derived CDR1 and CDR2 are MNHEY and SVGEGT. The CDR3 totals 17 residues.

This rearrangement joins TRBV4-1 to TRBJ2-1; 7 positions agree with TRBD2. This CDR3 contains 19 residues. The junction had 15 bases not matched to a gene; V was cut back by 1 base and J by 3 bases. Germline assignment: CDR1 MGHRA and CDR2 YSYEKL. Written as DNA, the CDR3 is TGCGCCAGCAGCCAAGTGTGGCTAGCGGAACCGACCAGCTACAATGAGCAGTTCTTC. It translates to CASSQVWLAEPTSYNEQFF.